This entry concerns a single TCR beta chain. Its cognate antigen is unknown. The data derive from a study of CD8 T cells in ankylosing spondylitis. General study results and limits: Disease-linked clones reportedly showed significant enrichment in matched ankylosing spondylitis synovial fluid. What appeared characteristic of ankylosing spondylitis blood was a TCR beta motif of eight highly homologous variants.

The CDR3 extends over 18 amino acids. The germline V and J ends were trimmed by 7 bases and 0 bases, with 24 bases remaining between them. Germline lookup yields CDR1 SGHAT and CDR2 FQNNGV. A single record per CDR3 protein comes from TCRdb applying MiXCR to the 5' RACE reads. The sample shows around 540,000 distinct CDR3 sequences, about 12% of them seen only once. The V and J genes are TRBV11-2 and TRBJ1-1; D is possibly TRBD1 (5 bases). The sequencing sample was made of blood, either unsorted or a sorted T cell fraction (not recorded which). The TCR was taken from a male donor with ankylosing spondylitis. The CDR3 nucleotides are TGTGCCAGCACCGAGCGGGGCAGTCCCTCATTCATGAACACTGAAGCTTTCTTT. Amino acids: CASTERGSPSFMNTEAFF.